What follows are 17 T cell receptor beta chains derived from one specimen sequenced in a study of OX40 agonist ivuxolimab in advanced cancers. Sequencing was performed with immunoSEQ multiplex PCR; in TCRdb, only in-frame clones are kept and a portion is missing. The repertoire consists of 45,000 to 65,000 clones, with roughly nine tenths occurring once and the leading ten covering 11%. Sequencing used CD4+ or CD8+ T cells sorted from blood, obtained in a trial of the OX40 agonist ivuxolimab. The receptors were gathered from an adult with an advanced solid tumor such as melanoma, head and neck, liver or kidney cancer.

The chain links TRBV19 to TRBJ2-3; D is uncertain. The CDR3 extends over 14 amino acids. Germline assignment: CDR1 LNHDA and CDR2 SQIVND (reference sequence). Trimming removed 5 bases from V and 1 base from J, with 10 bases in between. CDR3 DNA sequence: TGTGCCAGTAGTTATCCTGCGGGCACAGATACGCAGTATTTT. Its protein is CASSYPAGTDTQYF.

The V gene is TRBV18, the J gene TRBJ1-5; D perhaps matches TRBD1 (6 bases). The CDR3 consists of 15 residues. V lost 0 bases and J lost 5, with 11 bases in between. Germline CDR1 and CDR2: KGHSH and LQKENI. The CDR3 sequence: CASSPPGGGDQPQHF. The CDR3 bases are TGTGCCAGCTCACCACCGGGAGGGGGGGATCAGCCCCAGCATTTT. Combining the CDR3 with reference TRBV18 and TRBJ1-5 gives the whole variable domain NAGVMQNPRHLVRRRGQEARLRCSPMKGHSHVYWYRQLPEEGLKFMVYLQKENIIDESGMPKERFSAEFPKEGPSILRIQQVVRGDSAAYFCASSPPGGGDQPQHFGDGTRLSIL.

The chain is built from TRBV2 and TRBJ2-3; 10 bases fit TRBD2. The V gene end was trimmed by 7 bases and the J gene end by 14 bases; junction bases not matched to a gene: 9. Germline lookup yields CDR1 SNHLY and CDR2 FYNNEI. This CDR3 has 12 residues. Here the CDR3 DNA reads TGTGCCAGCATCCTAGCGGGGGCCCGCTGGTATTTT. Translated, it gives CASILAGARWYF.

The V gene is TRBV18, the J gene TRBJ2-2, with D possibly TRBD2 on 6 matching bases. CDR1 and CDR2 from the germline V gene are KGHSH and LQKENI. The CDR3 is made up of 15 amino acids. The V end lost 6 bases, the J end lost 6 bases, and 17 bases lay between the germline ends. The CDR3 here is CASSTIQGEAGELFF. The CDR3 bases are TGTGCCAGCTCCACGATTCAAGGGGAGGCCGGGGAGCTGTTTTTT. The full variable domain, in which reference TRBV18 and TRBJ2-2 provide the parts outside the CDR3, is NAGVMQNPRHLVRRRGQEARLRCSPMKGHSHVYWYRQLPEEGLKFMVYLQKENIIDESGMPKERFSAEFPKEGPSILRIQQVVRGDSAAYFCASSTIQGEAGELFFGEGSRLTVL.

The chain joins TRBV30 to TRBJ1-6; 7 nucleotides agree with TRBD1. The CDR3 runs to 15 residues. The germline gives CDR1 GTSNPN, CDR2 SVGIG (reference sequence). V gave up 2 bases and J gave up 8 bases; unmatched junction bases: 9. The CDR3 DNA follows: TGTGCCTGGAGTAAAAACAGGGGTCTGGATTCACCCCTCCACTTT. It codes for CAWSKNRGLDSPLHF.

V is TRBV4-2 and J is TRBJ1-1; 8 bases line up with TRBD1. The CDR3 is 15 residues long. Germline V gene lookup returns CDR1 LGHNA and CDR2 YNFKEQ. The J segment lost 4 bases and the V segment lost 3 bases, leaving 7 bases of the junction unmatched. CDR3 coding DNA: TGTGCCAGCAGCCAGCATGCAGGGGGCGTCACTGAAGCTTTCTTT. Its translation is CASSQHAGGVTEAFF.

V is TRBV7-9 and J is TRBJ1-5, with a weak D call TRBD1 (5 bases). V lost 5 bases and J 3 bases, leaving 14 bases between the germline ends. This CDR3 comprises 15 residues. Germline CDR1 reads SEHNR; CDR2 reads FQNEAQ (reference sequence). The CDR3 protein is CASSPGGGNNQPQHF. The CDR3 region has the DNA TGTGCCAGCAGCCCTGGGGGGGGAAACAATCAGCCCCAGCATTTT.

The chain carries TRBV5-8 and TRBJ1-2; maybe TRBD1 (5 bases). The CDR3 is 14 residues long. CDR1 SGHTS and CDR2 YDEGEE come from the germline V gene. The ends were cut back, 2 bases at V and 8 bases at J, with 16 bases in the middle. The CDR3 reads CASSFLGGGAGYTF. The CDR3 bases are TGTGCCAGCAGCTTCCTTGGCGGGGGAGCGGGCTACACCTTC.

In DNA, the CDR3 is TGCAGCGTTCGGGACAGGGGCACGCGCCACGAGCAGTACTTC. It specifies CSVRDRGTRHEQYF. The chain employs TRBV29-1 and TRBJ2-7; TRBD1 aligns across 10 bases. This CDR3 is 14 amino acids long. The germline V gene has CDR1 SQVTM and CDR2 ANQGSEA. J gave up 5 bases and V 5 bases, and 9 bases lay outside the gene matches.

The chain uses TRBV15 and TRBJ2-1, with no clear D. Trimming took 0 bases from V and 0 from J, leaving 12 bases between them. This CDR3 spans 17 amino acids. Germline V gives CDR1 LNHNV, CDR2 YYDKDF (reference sequence). CDR3 sequence: CATSRDGRVDSYNEQFF. In nucleotides, the CDR3 is TGTGCCACCAGCAGAGATGGTCGGGTCGACTCCTACAATGAGCAGTTCTTC.

The chain joins TRBV6-5 to TRBJ2-2; 9 bases are shared with TRBD1. This CDR3 spans 15 amino acids. J lost 6 bases, V lost 5 bases, and 7 bases had no gene match. Germline values: CDR1 MNHEY, CDR2 SVGAGI. CDR3 loop: CASSVGDRDSGELFF. The CDR3 bases are TGTGCCAGCAGTGTTGGGGACAGGGACTCCGGGGAGCTGTTTTTT.

A single count supports this clone. The rearrangement joins TRBV27 to TRBJ2-7; 9 bases line up with TRBD1. The CDR3 is 15 amino acids. The V and J ends lost 6 bases and 5 bases, in that order; junction bases with no gene match: 11. The germline V gene encodes CDR1 MNHEY and CDR2 SMNVEV (reference sequence). The CDR3 region is CASSLNYGTGNEQYF. Here the CDR3 DNA reads TGTGCCAGCAGCCTAAACTACGGGACAGGGAACGAGCAGTACTTC.

CDR3 sequence: CASSPASDEAFF. CDR3 DNA: TGTGCCAGCTCACCGGCATCGGACGAGGCTTTCTTT. This chain links TRBV18 with TRBJ1-1, with D uncertain. V lost 3 bases, J lost 11 bases, and 13 bases lay in between. The CDR3 is made up of 12 amino acids. Germline V lookup: CDR1 KGHSH, CDR2 LQKENI.

V usage is TRBV6-5 and J usage is TRBJ2-7; TRBD1 matches 8 bases. Germline V gene data show CDR1 as MNHEY and CDR2 as SVGAGI. The CDR3 spans 13 residues. The ends lost 6 bases at V and 3 bases at J; junction bases unmatched: 4. CDR3 in amino acids: CASRADRGYEQYF. DNA of the CDR3: TGTGCCAGCAGGGCAGACAGGGGCTACGAGCAGTACTTC.

V usage is TRBV6-5 and J usage is TRBJ1-2, with D perhaps TRBD1 (6 bases). The CDR3 spans 13 residues. Germline V gene lookup returns CDR1 MNHEY and CDR2 SVGAGI. V shed 6 bases and J shed 4 bases, with 12 bases lying between them. In nucleotides, the CDR3 is TGTGCCAGCAGATACGGACAGCTCTATGGCTACACCTTC. Amino acid sequence: CASRYGQLYGYTF.

The chain links TRBV7-3 to TRBJ2-3; 9 positions agree with TRBD2. The junction had 4 bases not matched to a gene; V was cut back by 0 bases and J by 6 bases. This CDR3 comprises 15 residues. CDR1 SGHTA and CDR2 FQGTGA come from the germline V gene. The CDR3 loop is CASSLTSGSTDTQYF. The CDR3 coding sequence is TGTGCCAGCAGCTTAACTAGCGGGAGTACTGATACGCAGTATTTT.

This clone rates as medium-sized. The chain links TRBV6-6 to TRBJ1-5; D possibly corresponds to TRBD1 (6 bases). With 2 bases removed from V and 7 bases from J, the gap between germline ends came to 12 bases. Germline V gene data show CDR1 as MNHNY and CDR2 as SVGAGI (reference sequence). This CDR3 has 14 amino acids. The CDR3 bases are TGTGCCAGCAGTTACCCAGGGGTGGGCCAGCCCCAGCATTTT. Protein: CASSYPGVGQPQHF.